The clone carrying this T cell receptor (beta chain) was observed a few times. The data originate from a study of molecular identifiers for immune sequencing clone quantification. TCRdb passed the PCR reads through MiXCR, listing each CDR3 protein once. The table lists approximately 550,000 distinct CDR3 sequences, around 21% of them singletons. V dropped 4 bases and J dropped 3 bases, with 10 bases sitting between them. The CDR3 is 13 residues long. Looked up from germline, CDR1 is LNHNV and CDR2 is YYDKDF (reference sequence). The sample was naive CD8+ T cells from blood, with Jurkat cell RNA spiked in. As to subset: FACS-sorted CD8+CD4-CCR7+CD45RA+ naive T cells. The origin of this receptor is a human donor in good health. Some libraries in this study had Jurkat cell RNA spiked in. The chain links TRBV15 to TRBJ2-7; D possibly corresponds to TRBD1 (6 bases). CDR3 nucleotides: TGTGCCACCAGCACGGACAGTTTCTACGAGCAGTACTTC. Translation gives CATSTDSFYEQYF.